This TCR beta chain was retrieved from a study of T cell repertoires in cytomegalovirus infection. Background on the study: Used in the study were CMV epitopes, some recently identified and HLA-C-restricted, others well-studied and HLA-B-restricted. Both CMV infection and a matching HLA type were indicated by public TCR beta signatures.

Points on this clonotype: Its antigen is still unknown.

From the reads, TCRdb called clonotypes with MiXCR, one entry per CDR3 protein. The table shows about 150,000 distinct CDR3 sequences, with roughly a third occurring only once. V lost 0 bases and J 0 bases, leaving 11 bases between the germline ends. Germline CDR1 is SGHAT and CDR2 is FQNNGV. There are 17 residues in the CDR3. The study, taken as a whole, reports: Across the ex vivo response, the dominant clonotypes were HLA-C-restricted CMV-specific TCR beta clonotypes. There were carriers of CMV plus the relevant HLA, and cumulative public TCR beta family frequency identified them.

This clonotype was sampled from a human donor in good health (CMV status not recorded). Some clones in this sample may be carry-over from other donors' samples. The chain recombines TRBV11-2 with TRBJ2-2; D not certain. The source material was CD8+ T cells from cultured PBMCs, sampled from culture after CMV antigen stimulation. The CDR3 bases are TGTGCCAGCAGCTTAGATCCTGGGCTCGCGAACACCGGGGAGCTGTTTTTT. Amino acid sequence: CASSLDPGLANTGELFF.